This TCR beta chain derives from a study of blood T cell repertoires in COVID-19. CDR3 length: 21 amino acids. Original processing methods: Reference gene primer amplification yielded estimated nucleated cell counts. TCRdb's table, derived via immunoSEQ multiplex PCR, lists solely in-frame clones and lacks some. Clonal size and the V and J genes are those of that table, whereas D and trimming came from the DNA. The table shows some 250,000 clones, with 70% to 90% occurring only once. The receptor's source is a human donor in a cohort sampled during active COVID-19. The source material was peripheral blood. V is TRBV21-1 and J is TRBJ2-7; the table gives TRBD2 as D, unverified against the DNA. TRBV21-1 is termed a pseudogene. Written as DNA, the CDR3 is TGTGCCAGCAGCCCCCAAATTACGACTAGCGGGGGGACGGTCGGGAACTACGAGCAGTACTTC. This translates into CASSPQITTSGGTVGNYEQYF.